Listed here are 19 T cell receptor beta chains from one sample, sequenced in a study of shared clonotypes between healthy human individuals (dated by TCRdb to 2019 to 2021). The protocol used for the library was the immunoSEQ multiplex PCR assay. The immuneACCESS repertoire file appears here via TCRdb, limited to in-frame rearrangements. These files lack a portion of the clones; in checked studies, under half of the deficit traces to unresolved V genes, and the cause of the others is not known. The sample table lists 180,000 or so clones, 90% to 95% of them with a count of one. 0.065% to 0.07% of the sample belongs to the ten largest clones. Sequencing was carried out using naive CD4+ T cells sorted from blood. The sample's cell subset or site, from its label and the paper: CD45RA+ positively selected. These receptors were collected from a woman between 25 and 40 years old in good health.

J is TRBJ1-1 and V is TRBV28, with D possibly being TRBD1 (5 bases). Per germline, CDR1 MDHEN and CDR2 SYDVKM. The CDR3 sequence is 15 residues long. V lost 6 bases and J 6 bases, leaving 20 bases between the germline ends. CDR3 DNA: TGTGCCAGCAGCACCCCTGGGGGTGAGGTTGCTGAAGCTTTCTTT. Its protein is CASSTPGGEVAEAFF.

V gene TRBV4-1 combines with J gene TRBJ2-5; 10 bases agree with TRBD2. The J call is in doubt because the DNA end fits TRBJ2-7 better. CDR3 length equals 18 residues. CDR1 and CDR2 from the germline V gene are MGHRA and YSYEKL. The CDR3 is CASSHLPEVAGGPYEQYF. CDR3 sequence (DNA): TGCGCCAGCAGCCACCTCCCCGAGGTAGCGGGAGGACCCTACGAGCAGTACTTC.

The genes are TRBV2 and TRBJ2-7, with 7 bases lining up with TRBD1. The junction had 6 bases not matched to a gene; V was cut back by 5 bases and J by 2 bases. Germline V gene sequence: CDR1 SNHLY, CDR2 FYNNEI. The CDR3 spans 14 residues. Written as DNA, the CDR3 is TGTGCCAGCAGTACACAGGGGACCCCCTACGAGCAGTACTTC. Protein product: CASSTQGTPYEQYF.

CDR3: CASSAAMTVDTEAFF. CDR3 bases: TGTGCCAGCAGCGCAGCAATGACAGTGGACACTGAAGCTTTCTTT. The chain joins TRBV7-9 to TRBJ1-1; maybe TRBD1 (5 bases). The ends were cut back, 5 bases at V and 3 bases at J, with 16 bases in the middle. There are 15 residues in the CDR3. The germline V gene encodes CDR1 SEHNR and CDR2 FQNEAQ (reference sequence).

This chain uses TRBV6-1 with TRBJ1-5; 10 bases line up with TRBD1. The CDR3 is 16 residues long. Germline-derived CDR1 and CDR2 are MNHNS and SASEGT. With 4 bases clipped from V and 7 bases from J, the junction kept 10 bases outside the gene matches. For the CDR3, the DNA is TGTGCCAGCAGTGGTATAGAGACAGGGGGCGGGCAGCCCCAGCATTTT. Its translation is CASSGIETGGGQPQHF.

CDR3 loop: CSVVTDLKLFF. Written as DNA, the CDR3 is TGCAGCGTTGTCACAGATTTAAAACTGTTTTTT. The chain uses TRBV29-1 and TRBJ1-4; D is unresolved. The CDR3 is 11 residues long. Per the germline V gene, CDR1 is SQVTM and CDR2 is ANQGSEA. V dropped 4 bases and J dropped 10 bases, with 10 bases sitting between them.

The genes are TRBV11-2 and TRBJ2-3; TRBD1 agrees at 8 bases. Germline values: CDR1 SGHAT, CDR2 FQNNGV. Losses at the gene ends were 3 bases for V and 14 bases for J; bases not matched to a gene: 7. The CDR3 spans 12 residues. The CDR3 spells CASSLGQVRRYF. DNA for the CDR3: TGTGCCAGCAGCTTGGGACAGGTGAGGCGGTATTTT. The variable domain in full, with the rest retrieved from reference TRBV11-2 and TRBJ2-3, is EAGVAQSPRYKIIEKRQSVAFWCNPISGHATLYWYQQILGQGPKLLIQFQNNGVVDDSQLPKDRFSAERLKGVDSTLKIQPAKLEDSAVYLCASSLGQVRRYFGPGTRLTVL.

The J gene is TRBJ2-7, the V gene TRBV6-9; D not resolved. The CDR3 has 16 amino acids. V was pared by 1 base and J by 2 bases, with 15 bases between. CDR1 is MNHGY, CDR2 SVAAGI, per germline. DNA of the CDR3: TGTGCCAGCAGTTATTACCATAGCTTTTCTCCCTACGAGCAGTACTTC. This encodes CASSYYHSFSPYEQYF.

The rearrangement joins TRBV6-1 to TRBJ2-2; D tentatively reads TRBD1 or TRBD2 (5 bases each). V gave up 2 bases and J gave up 8 bases, with 12 bases separating them. This CDR3 has 14 amino acids. The V gene's germline CDR1 is MNHNS and CDR2 SASEGT. The CDR3 loop reads CASSEWWGGGELFF. For the CDR3, the DNA is TGTGCCAGCAGTGAATGGTGGGGCGGGGGGGAGCTGTTTTTT.

This chain links TRBV19 with TRBJ1-1; perhaps TRBD1 as D (5 bases). The CDR3 has 15 amino acids. In germline, CDR1 is LNHDA, CDR2 SQIVND (reference sequence). V was clipped by 1 base and J by 1 base, with 10 bases between them. The CDR3 sequence: CASSIAAGKNTEAFF. CDR3 in DNA: TGTGCCAGTAGTATAGCGGCAGGGAAGAACACTGAAGCTTTCTTT.

The chain carries TRBV28 and TRBJ2-2, with D maybe TRBD2 (5 bases). V gave up 10 bases and J gave up 7 bases, with 16 bases separating them. Germline V gene lookup returns CDR1 MDHEN and CDR2 SYDVKM. The CDR3 runs 13 residues. The CDR3 DNA is TGTGCCAACCGGGGTCGGTTAGGCGGGGAGCTGTTTTTT. Translating it yields CANRGRLGGELFF.

The genes are TRBV5-5 and TRBJ2-7; the D gene is possibly TRBD2 (6 bases). The CDR3 is 14 amino acids. CDR1 is SGHKS, CDR2 YYEKEE, per germline (reference sequence). V shed 3 bases and J shed 4 bases, with 14 bases lying between them. The CDR3 DNA sequence: TGTGCCAGCAGCTCTACTAGCTTGGGGTACGAGCAGTACTTC. It is translated as CASSSTSLGYEQYF.

This sequence joins TRBV28 and TRBJ1-1; D ambiguous. This CDR3 is built from 12 residues. Germline V gene lookup returns CDR1 MDHEN and CDR2 SYDVKM. V lost 4 bases and J lost 10, with 13 bases in between. CDR3 amino acids: CASSSHMTLAFF. The CDR3 coding sequence is TGTGCCAGCAGTTCCCACATGACTCTAGCTTTCTTT.

This rearrangement joins TRBV4-1 to TRBJ1-4; D is perhaps TRBD1 (5 bases). This CDR3 is built from 14 residues. CDR1 is MGHRA, CDR2 YSYEKL, per germline. Trimming shortened V by 4 bases and J by 3 bases, and 9 bases separated the two germline ends. The CDR3 here is CASSRGWSNEKLFF. CDR3 DNA: TGCGCCAGCAGCCGGGGCTGGTCTAATGAAAAACTGTTTTTT.

V is TRBV21-1 and J is TRBJ1-1; no DNA check was done on the table's D call, TRBD1. TRBV21-1 is assigned pseudogene status. The CDR3 contains 18 residues. The CDR3 reads CASSTLGRTGTLRSAAFF. In DNA, the CDR3 is TGTGCCAGCAGCACACTTGGGCGGACAGGGACCCTCCGGTCTGCGGCTTTCTTT.

This clone was recorded only once. The chain employs TRBV29-1 and TRBJ2-5; D remains ambiguous. Looked up from germline, CDR1 is SQVTM and CDR2 is ANQGSEA. V was pared by 7 bases and J by 0 bases, with 6 bases between. This CDR3 is built from 11 residues. CDR3 sequence (DNA): TGCAGCGCCAGAAACCAAGAGACCCAGTACTTC. It encodes CSARNQETQYF.

The chain joins TRBV9 to TRBJ2-7; D is ambiguous. With 2 bases removed from V and 3 bases from J, the gap between germline ends came to 21 bases. Looked up from germline, CDR1 is SGDLS and CDR2 is YYNGEE. The CDR3 is made up of 17 amino acids. CDR3 in DNA: TGTGCCAGCAGCGTGTGGGTAGGTCGTCAAGAGGTCTACGAGCAGTACTTC. Translating gives CASSVWVGRQEVYEQYF.

The V gene is TRBV28, the J gene TRBJ2-7; possibly TRBD1 or TRBD2 for D (5 bases each). CDR1 and CDR2 (germline): MDHEN, SYDVKM. The CDR3 spans 14 residues. CDR3 bases: TGTGCCAGCAGTTCGCAGGGACGGCCGGGACCCCTGACGGTC. This sequence encodes CASSSQGRPGPLTV.

The V and J genes are TRBV10-3 and TRBJ1-1; TRBD1 might be the D (5 bases). Germline V gene sequence: CDR1 ENHRY, CDR2 SYGVKD. The V gene lost 0 bases and the J gene lost 5 bases, with 10 bases spanning the gap. This CDR3 spans 14 amino acids. The CDR3 bases are TGTGCCATCAGTGAGTCCTACGGGGGGACTGAAGCTTTCTTT. Translating gives CAISESYGGTEAFF.